A single sample is the source of the 15 T cell receptor beta chains below, sequenced in a study of blood T cell repertoires in COVID-19. Clones were read by immunoSEQ multiplex PCR, and TCRdb kept only the in-frame ones, dropping some. Of 150,000 or so clones detected, approximately 78% appear once; the ten largest clones hold 15%. Sequenced material: peripheral blood. These receptors were taken from a human donor with acute or convalescent COVID-19. The donor label of this sample is uncertain.

The V gene is TRBV19, the J gene TRBJ2-1; 8 bases align to TRBD2. The CDR3 is 17 amino acids. Losses at the gene ends were 0 bases for V and 1 base for J; bases not matched to a gene: 5. CDR1 is LNHDA and CDR2 is SQIVND in the germline V gene (reference sequence). The CDR3 loop is CASSIDQRLASYNEQFF. The CDR3 DNA sequence: TGTGCCAGTAGTATAGATCAAAGACTAGCGTCCTACAATGAGCAGTTCTTC.

The rearrangement links TRBV7-2 to TRBJ2-1, with TRBD2 matching 8 bases. CDR1 and CDR2 (germline): SGHTA, FQGNSA. With V trimmed by 1 base and J by 3 bases, 5 bases remained unmatched. The CDR3 has 16 residues. The CDR3 sequence: CASSLGLAGGYNEQFF. Here the CDR3 DNA reads TGTGCCAGCAGCTTAGGACTTGCGGGGGGCTACAATGAGCAGTTCTTC.

This rearrangement joins TRBV11-3 to TRBJ2-5; 7 bases are shared with TRBD1. The CDR3 is made up of 13 amino acids. V trimming: 5 bases; J trimming: 4 bases; junction bases outside the gene matches: 4. CDR1 SGHNT and CDR2 YENEEA come from the germline V gene. The CDR3 DNA follows: TGTGCCAGCAGCCGACAGGGTGGAGAGACCCAGTACTTC. Amino acids: CASSRQGGETQYF.

This clone was detected only a few times. V and J are TRBV4-3 and TRBJ1-1, with D hard to call. This CDR3 has 14 residues. Germline CDR1 and CDR2: LGHNA and YSLEER. Trimming cost V 4 bases and J 1 base, with 10 bases left between them. Here the CDR3 DNA reads TGCGCCAGCAGCCTTTACACAGAGAACACTGAAGCTTTCTTT. This gives the protein CASSLYTENTEAFF.

This clone was detected once. V is TRBV30 and J is TRBJ2-7; D is perhaps TRBD1 (5 bases). V shed 4 bases and J shed 5 bases, with 12 bases lying between them. Per germline, CDR1 GTSNPN and CDR2 SVGIG (reference sequence). The CDR3 spans 12 residues. The CDR3 here is CAWKGMANEQYF. The CDR3 nucleotides read TGTGCCTGGAAGGGGATGGCCAACGAGCAGTACTTC.

This clone appeared a single time. The chain uses TRBV4-2 and TRBJ1-1; D may be TRBD1 (5 bases). From germline, CDR1 is LGHNA and CDR2 YNFKEQ. The CDR3 spans 15 residues. V was shortened by 0 bases and J by 6 bases, with 14 bases between the two germline ends. CDR3 loop: CASSQDVRGMAEAFF. Written as DNA, the CDR3 is TGTGCCAGCAGCCAAGACGTCCGGGGGATGGCTGAAGCTTTCTTT.

The V gene is TRBV5-1, the J gene TRBJ2-5; TRBD1 matches 7 bases. The V and J ends lost 0 bases and 1 base, in that order; junction bases with no gene match: 0. Germline V gives CDR1 SGHRS, CDR2 YFSETQ. The CDR3 has 14 residues. The CDR3 region has the DNA TGCGCCAGCAGCTTGGGACAGGGCCAAGAGACCCAGTACTTC. Its protein is CASSLGQGQETQYF.

This chain uses TRBV5-1 with TRBJ1-3; 7 nucleotides match TRBD1. The CDR3 spans 16 residues. Germline V CDR1 and CDR2: SGHRS, YFSETQ. The trim removed 0 bases at V and 0 bases at J, leaving 3 bases unmatched. The CDR3 nucleotides read TGCGCCAGCAGCTTGGGGGGGACAGCCTCTGGAAACACCATATATTTT. Translating gives CASSLGGTASGNTIYF.

The chain is built from TRBV6-1 and TRBJ2-3, with TRBD2 matching 10 bases. The CDR3 spans 19 residues. Germline CDR1 MNHNS, CDR2 SASEGT. Trimming took 3 bases from V and 3 from J; bases not matched to a gene: 15. CDR3 in amino acids: CASSETRAGGRVVTDTQYF. Written as DNA, the CDR3 is TGTGCCAGCAGTGAGACACGAGCGGGGGGGAGAGTAGTGACAGATACGCAGTATTTT.

V usage is TRBV3-1 (or the pseudogene TRBV3-2) and J usage is TRBJ2-5; 7 bases are a match to TRBD2. This CDR3 has 18 amino acids. CDR1 LGHDT and CDR2 YNNKEL come from the germline V gene (reference sequence). J lost 2 bases, V lost 3 bases, and 15 bases had no gene match. CDR3 coding DNA: TGTGCCAGCAGCCAGGCTCCTCAAGGGAGCGGGGCGCAAGAGACCCAGTACTTC. Protein sequence: CASSQAPQGSGAQETQYF.

This clone was observed a single time. The chain carries TRBV6-2 or TRBV6-3 and TRBJ2-7, with D possibly being TRBD2 (6 bases). The CDR3 loop spans 15 amino acids. The germline V gene has CDR1 MNHEY and CDR2 SVGEGT. Trimming cost V 2 bases and J 0 bases, with 11 bases left between them. CDR3 region: CASSYGGSGSYEQYF. The CDR3 DNA is TGTGCCAGCAGTTACGGGGGGTCCGGCTCCTACGAGCAGTACTTC.

The CDR3 region has the DNA TGCGCCAGCAGCTTGGCCACTAGCGGGGGTATTAGTCTCTACGAGCAGTACTTC. Protein sequence: CASSLATSGGISLYEQYF. The chain recombines TRBV5-1 with TRBJ2-7, with 11 bases fitting TRBD2. The germline V gene encodes CDR1 SGHRS and CDR2 YFSETQ. V lost 0 bases, J lost 3 bases, and 11 bases stayed unmatched. This CDR3 has 18 residues.

The chain combines TRBV29-1 with TRBJ1-1; 8 bases align to TRBD1. V gave up 8 bases and J gave up 3 bases; unmatched junction bases: 8. Germline CDR1 is SQVTM and CDR2 is ANQGSEA. This CDR3 is built from 13 residues. The chain's CDR3 is CSTPRGLDTEAFF. The CDR3 DNA reads TGCAGCACCCCCAGGGGGCTTGACACTGAAGCTTTCTTT. Using reference TRBV29-1 and TRBJ1-1 for the parts outside the CDR3, the full variable domain is SAVISQKPSRDICQRGTSLTIQCQVDSQVTMMFWYRQQPGQSLTLIATANQGSEATYESGFVIDKFPISRPNLTFSTLTVSNMSPEDSSIYLCSTPRGLDTEAFFGQGTRLTVV.

This chain joins TRBV3-1 (or the pseudogene TRBV3-2) and TRBJ2-5; D is perhaps TRBD2 (5 bases). With 1 base removed from V and 6 bases from J, the gap between germline ends came to 15 bases. The germline V gene encodes CDR1 LGHDT and CDR2 YNNKEL (reference sequence). The CDR3 is 15 residues long. In nucleotides, the CDR3 is TGTGCCAGCAGCCAAGTGAAGAGGGCCTCAAAGACCCAGTACTTC. Translation gives CASSQVKRASKTQYF.

This rearrangement joins TRBV9 to TRBJ1-3; 7 positions agree with TRBD1. J lost 4 bases, V lost 4 bases, and 14 bases had no gene match. From germline, CDR1 is SGDLS and CDR2 YYNGEE. The CDR3 has 17 residues. The CDR3, as DNA: TGTGCCAGCAGCCGAACAGAAACAGGGGCTAAAGGAAACACCATATATTTT. Translation gives CASSRTETGAKGNTIYF.